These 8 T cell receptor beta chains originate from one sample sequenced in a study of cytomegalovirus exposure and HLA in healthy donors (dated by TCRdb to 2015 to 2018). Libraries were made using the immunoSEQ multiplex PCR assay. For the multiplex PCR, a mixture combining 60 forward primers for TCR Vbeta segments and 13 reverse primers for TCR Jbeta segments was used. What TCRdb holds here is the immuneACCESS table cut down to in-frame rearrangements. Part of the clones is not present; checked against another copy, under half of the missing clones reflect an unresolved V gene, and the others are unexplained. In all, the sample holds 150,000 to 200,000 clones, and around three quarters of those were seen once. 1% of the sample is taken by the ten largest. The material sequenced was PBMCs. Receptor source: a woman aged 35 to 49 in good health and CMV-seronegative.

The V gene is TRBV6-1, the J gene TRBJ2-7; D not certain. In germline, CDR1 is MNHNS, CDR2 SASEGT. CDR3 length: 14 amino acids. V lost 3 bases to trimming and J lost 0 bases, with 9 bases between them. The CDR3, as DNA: TGTGCCAGCAGTGACGGCGGCTACTCCTACGAGCAGTACTTC. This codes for CASSDGGYSYEQYF.

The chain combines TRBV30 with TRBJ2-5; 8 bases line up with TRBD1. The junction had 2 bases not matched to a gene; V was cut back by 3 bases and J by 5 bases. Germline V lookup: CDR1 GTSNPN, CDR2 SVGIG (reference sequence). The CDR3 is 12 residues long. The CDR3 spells CAWSAGGETQYF. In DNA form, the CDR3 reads TGTGCCTGGAGCGCAGGGGGCGAGACCCAGTACTTC.

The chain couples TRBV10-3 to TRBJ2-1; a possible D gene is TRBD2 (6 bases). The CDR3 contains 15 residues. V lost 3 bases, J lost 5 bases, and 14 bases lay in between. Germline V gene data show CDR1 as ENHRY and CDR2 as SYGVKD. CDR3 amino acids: CAISDPPGANNEQFF. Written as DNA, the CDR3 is TGTGCCATCAGTGACCCTCCGGGAGCTAACAATGAGCAGTTCTTC.

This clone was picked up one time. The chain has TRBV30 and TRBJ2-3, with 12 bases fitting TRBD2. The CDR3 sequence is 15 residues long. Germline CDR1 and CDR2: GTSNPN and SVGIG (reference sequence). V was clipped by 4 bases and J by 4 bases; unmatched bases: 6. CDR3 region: CAWTSGLAGPDTQYF. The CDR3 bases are TGTGCCTGGACATCCGGACTAGCGGGACCAGATACGCAGTATTTT.

The CDR3 nucleotides are TGTGCCAGCACCAGAGAAGAAGGACAGAAGGCCGGGGAGCTGTTTTTT. As protein: CASTREEGQKAGELFF. This rearrangement joins TRBV9 to TRBJ2-2; TRBD1 is a possible D gene (6 bases). Trimming took 6 bases from V and 6 from J, leaving 21 bases between them. Germline CDR1 is SGDLS and CDR2 is YYNGEE. This CDR3 contains 16 residues.

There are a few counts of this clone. CDR3 coding DNA: TGCGCCAGCTCGACAGGAGTGGATCTGAATGAGCAGTTCTTC. Residues: CASSTGVDLNEQFF. The chain links TRBV5-1 to TRBJ2-1, with D perhaps TRBD1 (6 bases). The germline gives CDR1 SGHRS, CDR2 YFSETQ. This CDR3 has 14 residues. Trimming cost V 7 bases and J 7 bases, with 18 bases left between them. The full variable domain, completed using reference TRBV5-1 and TRBJ2-1, is KAGVTQTPRYLIKTRGQQVTLSCSPISGHRSVSWYQQTPGQGLQFLFEYFSETQRNKGNFPGRFSGRQFSNSRSEMNVSTLELGDSALYLCASSTGVDLNEQFFGPGTRLTVL.

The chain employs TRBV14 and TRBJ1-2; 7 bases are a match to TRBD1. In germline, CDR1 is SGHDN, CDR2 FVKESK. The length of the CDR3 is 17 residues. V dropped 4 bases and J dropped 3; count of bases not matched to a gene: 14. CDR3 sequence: CASSPPLTGKGYYGYTF. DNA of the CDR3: TGTGCCAGCAGCCCCCCCCTGACAGGGAAGGGGTACTATGGCTACACCTTC.

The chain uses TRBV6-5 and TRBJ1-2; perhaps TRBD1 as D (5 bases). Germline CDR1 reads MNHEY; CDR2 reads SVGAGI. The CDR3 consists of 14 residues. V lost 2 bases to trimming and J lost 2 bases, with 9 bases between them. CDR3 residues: CASSYRQPNYGYTF. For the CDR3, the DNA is TGTGCCAGCAGTTACCGACAGCCAAACTATGGCTACACCTTC.